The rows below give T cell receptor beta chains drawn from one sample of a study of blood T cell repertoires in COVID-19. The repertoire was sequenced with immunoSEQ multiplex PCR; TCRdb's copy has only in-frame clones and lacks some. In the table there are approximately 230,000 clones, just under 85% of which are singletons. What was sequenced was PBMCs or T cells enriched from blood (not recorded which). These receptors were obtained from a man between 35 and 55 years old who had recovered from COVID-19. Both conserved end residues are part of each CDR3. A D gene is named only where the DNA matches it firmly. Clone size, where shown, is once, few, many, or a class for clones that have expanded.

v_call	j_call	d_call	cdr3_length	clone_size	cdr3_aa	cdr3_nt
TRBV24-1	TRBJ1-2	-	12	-	CATSDRTWGYTF	TGTGCCACCAGTGACCGGACATGGGGCTACACCTTC
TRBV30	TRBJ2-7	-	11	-	CAWGRLYEQYF	TGTGCCTGGGGACGGTTATACGAGCAGTACTTC
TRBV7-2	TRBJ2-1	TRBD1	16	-	CASSSKGQGNYNEQFF	TGTGCCAGCAGCTCGAAGGGACAGGGAAATTACAATGAGCAGTTCTTC
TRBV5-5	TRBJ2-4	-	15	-	CASSLLNRGGNIQYF	TGTGCCAGCAGCCTTCTTAACAGGGGAGGAAACATTCAGTACTTC
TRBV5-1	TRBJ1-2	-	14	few	CASSYTGNPVGYTF	TGCGCCAGCAGCTACACAGGGAACCCAGTTGGCTACACCTTC
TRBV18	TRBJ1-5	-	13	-	CASSPGQNQPQHF	TGTGCCAGCTCACCTGGACAGAATCAGCCCCAGCATTTT
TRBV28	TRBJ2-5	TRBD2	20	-	CASSLDPLSGGAEAAETQYF	TGTGCCAGCAGTTTAGACCCCCTTAGCGGGGGGGCCGAGGCTGCAGAGACCCAGTACTTC
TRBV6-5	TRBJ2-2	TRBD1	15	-	CASTRGQGAGGELFF	TGTGCCAGCACCCGGGGCCAGGGGGCTGGCGGGGAGCTGTTTTTT
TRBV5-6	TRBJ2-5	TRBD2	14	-	CASSLAGGGETQYF	TGTGCCAGCAGCTTGGCTGGCGGGGGGGAGACCCAGTACTTC
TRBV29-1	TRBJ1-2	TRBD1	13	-	CSAGTGVLDGYTF	TGCAGCGCCGGGACAGGGGTTCTCGATGGCTACACCTTC
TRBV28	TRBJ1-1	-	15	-	CASSFQAFLNTEAFF	TGTGCCAGCAGTTTTCAGGCCTTCTTGAACACTGAAGCTTTCTTT
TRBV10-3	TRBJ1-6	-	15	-	CAISRGSSYNSPLHF	TGTGCCATCAGCAGGGGCAGCTCCTATAATTCACCCCTCCACTTT
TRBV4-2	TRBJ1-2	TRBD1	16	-	CASSQDQGTGPYGYTF	TGTGCCAGCAGCCAAGATCAAGGGACAGGGCCGTATGGCTACACCTTC
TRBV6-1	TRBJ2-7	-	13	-	CASSESQGFEQYF	TGTGCCAGCAGTGAAAGTCAGGGTTTCGAGCAGTACTTC